These T cell receptor beta chains were read from a single sample in a study of identical twins. TCRdb redid the calling of the 5' RACE reads with MiXCR, one entry per CDR3 protein. The sample includes roughly 710,000 distinct CDR3 sequences, roughly 6% of them seen just once. Material for sequencing was naive T cells sorted from blood. The source is a man between 18 and 29 years old in good health. The CDR3 runs from the conserved cysteine through the conserved F or W. D genes are given only for firm matches. Rows give clone size only sometimes, using once, few, many, or a class for an expanded clone.

clone_size | j_call | cdr3_length | d_call | v_call | cdr3_aa | cdr3_nt
few | TRBJ2-6 | 14 | NA | TRBV29-1 | CSAGDRSGANVLTF | TGCAGCGCCGGAGACCGCTCTGGGGCCAACGTCCTGACTTTC
NA | TRBJ2-2 | 17 | TRBD1 | TRBV11-2 | CASSAPWTGGRTGELFF | TGTGCCAGCAGTGCCCCGTGGACAGGGGGGCGCACCGGGGAGCTGTTTTTT
many | TRBJ2-3 | 16 | NA | TRBV12-3/TRBV12-4 | CASSSPGTQSTDTQYF | TGTGCCAGCAGTTCTCCCGGGACCCAAAGCACAGATACGCAGTATTTT
few | TRBJ2-3 | 17 | NA | TRBV7-6 | CASSFPDGTPRTDTQYF | TGTGCCAGCAGCTTTCCCGACGGGACCCCGCGAACAGATACGCAGTATTTT
NA | TRBJ2-7 | 17 | TRBD2 | TRBV7-6 | CASSLESSGSLSYEQYF | TGTGCCAGCAGCTTAGAATCTAGCGGGAGCCTCTCCTACGAGCAGTACTTC
many | TRBJ1-2 | 15 | NA | TRBV5-1 | CASSSGTQANYGYTF | TGCGCCAGCAGCTCCGGGACCCAAGCTAACTATGGCTACACCTTC
many | TRBJ1-5 | 13 | NA | TRBV12-3/TRBV12-4 | CASSLDTNQPQHF | TGTGCCAGCAGTTTGGACACCAATCAGCCCCAGCATTTT
few | TRBJ2-5 | 14 | NA | TRBV20-1 | CSARDLGASETQYF | TGCAGTGCTAGAGATCTCGGGGCTTCGGAGACCCAGTACTTC
NA | TRBJ2-2 | 12 | NA | TRBV19 | CASSIGTGELFF | TGTGCCAGTAGTATAGGCACCGGGGAGCTGTTTTTT
NA | TRBJ2-5 | 17 | TRBD1 | TRBV24-1 | CATSEQPGQGSSGTQYF | TGTGCCACCAGTGAACAACCGGGACAGGGGAGTTCTGGGACCCAGTACTTC
few | TRBJ2-2 | 14 | NA | TRBV7-2 | CASSFWFPAGELFF | TGTGCCAGCAGCTTCTGGTTCCCTGCCGGGGAGCTGTTTTTT
many | TRBJ2-3 | 15 | NA | TRBV27 | CASSLGPITTDTQYF | TGTGCCAGCAGTCTCGGACCTATCACCACAGATACGCAGTATTTT
NA | TRBJ2-1 | 16 | NA | TRBV7-9 | CASSLSLGTHYNEQFF | TGTGCCAGCAGCCTCAGCCTGGGGACTCACTACAATGAGCAGTTCTTC
NA | TRBJ2-1 | 15 | TRBD2 | TRBV3-1 | CASSESGSVENEQFF | TGTGCCAGCAGCGAAAGCGGGAGTGTGGAAAATGAGCAGTTCTTC
many | TRBJ2-1 | 16 | NA | TRBV12-3/TRBV12-4 | CASSLTKPSQGNEQFF | TGTGCCAGCAGTTTAACAAAACCTAGCCAGGGAAATGAGCAGTTCTTC
NA | TRBJ2-2 | 18 | NA | TRBV5-1 | CASSSYQRSRANTGELFF | TGCGCCAGCAGCTCCTACCAGAGATCCCGCGCGAACACCGGGGAGCTGTTTTTT
NA | TRBJ2-1 | 15 | NA | TRBV12-3/TRBV12-4 | CASSPSGHSYNEQFF | TGTGCCAGCAGCCCCAGCGGACACTCCTACAATGAGCAGTTCTTC
few | TRBJ2-7 | 12 | TRBD2 | TRBV30 | CAGQREPYEQYF | TGTGCCGGCCAGCGGGAGCCCTACGAGCAGTACTTC
many | TRBJ2-2 | 13 | NA | TRBV29-1 | CSVAAAKTGELFF | TGCAGCGTTGCCGCAGCCAAGACCGGGGAGCTGTTTTTT
few | TRBJ2-1 | 13 | NA | TRBV7-2 | CASSYWSYNEQFF | TGTGCCAGCAGCTACTGGTCCTACAATGAGCAGTTCTTC
few | TRBJ2-2 | 20 | TRBD2 | TRBV24-1 | CATSVSPGLAGGPLGGELFF | TGTGCCACCAGTGTCTCACCGGGACTAGCGGGAGGGCCATTGGGCGGGGAGCTGTTTTTT
NA | TRBJ2-1 | 14 | TRBD2 | TRBV15 | CATSDTGTSHEQFF | TGTGCCACCAGCGACACCGGGACTAGCCATGAGCAGTTCTTC
NA | TRBJ2-5 | 15 | TRBD1 | TRBV7-9 | CASSLEGGRRETQYF | TGTGCCAGCAGCTTAGAAGGGGGCCGCCGGGAGACCCAGTACTTC
many | TRBJ2-6 | 18 | TRBD2 | TRBV29-1 | CSVEALDGDYSGANVLTF | TGCAGCGTTGAAGCCCTGGACGGGGACTACTCTGGGGCCAACGTCCTGACTTTC
NA | TRBJ2-2 | 16 | NA | TRBV6-4 | CASSDSSSENTGELFF | TGTGCCAGCAGTGACTCGAGTAGCGAGAACACCGGGGAGCTGTTTTTT
few | TRBJ2-5 | 13 | TRBD2 | TRBV12-3/TRBV12-4 | CASKGLATETQYF | TGTGCCAGTAAGGGACTAGCTACGGAGACCCAGTACTTC
NA | TRBJ2-7 | 16 | NA | TRBV18 | CASSPPGFGGRWEQYF | TGTGCCAGCTCACCACCGGGCTTTGGGGGGCGATGGGAGCAGTACTTC
many | TRBJ2-7 | 15 | NA | TRBV6-5 | CASSYLQGGSYEQYF | TGTGCCAGCAGTTACCTCCAGGGGGGTAGCTACGAGCAGTACTTC
NA | TRBJ2-5 | 17 | TRBD2 | TRBV5-1 | CASSLATSGSQQETQYF | TGCGCCAGCAGCTTGGCGACTAGCGGGAGTCAACAAGAGACCCAGTACTTC
many | TRBJ2-1 | 13 | NA | TRBV10-3 | CAIQPGPDNEQFF | TGTGCCATCCAGCCGGGGCCCGACAATGAGCAGTTCTTC
many | TRBJ2-3 | 14 | TRBD2 | TRBV20-1 | CSPKTGGPTDTQYF | TGCAGTCCGAAGACGGGAGGGCCGACAGATACGCAGTATTTT
many | TRBJ1-1 | 17 | NA | TRBV5-1 | CASSLVPDTYMNTEAFF | TGCGCCAGCAGCTTGGTCCCGGACACTTACATGAACACTGAAGCTTTCTTT
few | TRBJ2-2 | 13 | NA | TRBV12-3/TRBV12-4 | CASILSNTGELFF | TGTGCCAGCATTTTGTCGAACACCGGGGAGCTGTTTTTT
NA | TRBJ2-3 | 14 | NA | TRBV28 | CASSFGSNTDTQYF | TGTGCCAGCAGTTTCGGGTCAAACACGGATACGCAGTATTTT
NA | TRBJ2-4 | 16 | TRBD1 | TRBV5-1 | CASSLKGDRHKNIQYF | TGCGCCAGCAGCCTAAAAGGGGACAGACACAAAAACATTCAGTACTTC
many | TRBJ1-1 | 15 | TRBD1 | TRBV7-6 | CASSLATGINTEAFF | TGTGCCAGCAGCTTGGCGACAGGGATAAACACTGAAGCTTTCTTT
NA | TRBJ1-2 | 14 | NA | TRBV12-3/TRBV12-4 | CASRGVGRNYGYTF | TGTGCCAGCAGGGGAGTAGGGCGGAACTATGGCTACACCTTC
many | TRBJ2-3 | 16 | NA | TRBV12-3/TRBV12-4 | CASSLKSGSGTDTQYF | TGTGCCAGCAGTTTAAAATCCGGGAGCGGCACAGATACGCAGTATTTT
many | TRBJ2-2 | 14 | NA | TRBV12-3/TRBV12-4 | CASSLAQDIPELFF | TGTGCCAGCAGTTTAGCACAGGACATCCCTGAGCTGTTTTTT
many | TRBJ2-3 | 16 | TRBD2 | TRBV12-3/TRBV12-4 | CASSLRASGVTDTQYF | TGTGCCAGCAGTTTAAGGGCTAGCGGGGTGACAGATACGCAGTATTTT
few | TRBJ2-2 | 15 | NA | TRBV20-1 | CSARPGANTYGELFF | TGCAGTGCCAGACCGGGGGCGAATACCTACGGGGAGCTGTTTTTT
few | TRBJ2-3 | 15 | TRBD1 | TRBV5-1 | CASSWGTGSTDTQYF | TGCGCCAGCAGCTGGGGGACAGGCAGCACAGATACGCAGTATTTT
many | TRBJ2-1 | 11 | NA | TRBV6-5 | CASSYRGEQFF | TGTGCCAGCAGTTACCGGGGTGAGCAGTTCTTC
NA | TRBJ1-5 | 17 | NA | TRBV7-8 | CASSRGVRDDVDQPQHF | TGTGCCAGCAGCAGAGGGGTCAGGGATGATGTCGATCAGCCCCAGCATTTT
many | TRBJ2-2 | 14 | NA | TRBV20-1 | CSAREVYFGGELFF | TGCAGTGCTAGAGAGGTGTATTTTGGCGGGGAGCTGTTTTTT
many | TRBJ2-3 | 11 | NA | TRBV29-1 | CRGGGPDTQYF | TGCAGGGGGGGAGGCCCAGATACGCAGTATTTT
few | TRBJ2-2 | 15 | TRBD1 | TRBV6-1 | CASRGQGSNTGELFF | TGTGCCAGCAGGGGACAGGGTTCAAACACCGGGGAGCTGTTTTTT
many | TRBJ1-1 | 16 | NA | TRBV15 | CATSLQRQASVTEAFF | TGTGCCACCAGCCTACAGCGGCAGGCTTCAGTTACTGAAGCTTTCTTT
few | TRBJ2-7 | 14 | TRBD1 | TRBV20-1 | CSASLGQGSYEQYF | TGCAGTGCTAGCCTTGGACAGGGATCCTACGAGCAGTACTTC
few | TRBJ1-1 | 14 | NA | TRBV18 | CASSPAAVNTEAFF | TGTGCCAGCTCACCAGCGGCGGTGAACACTGAAGCTTTCTTT